The clone carrying this T cell receptor (beta chain) was seen at least ten times. The antigen is not known. The sample belongs to a study of CD8+CD57+ T cells in acquired aplastic anemia. As for the study in general: Mean yield of DNA from sorted CD4+ and CD8+ cells was approximately 3 ug. Researchers reported that healthy donors averaged approximately 9.8 million reads for CD4+ cells.

Study observations and caveats: Patients and healthy controls showed no significant CD8+ Simpson's diversity difference. Comparison of patients with controls identified around 28 shared CD8+ CDR3 sequences.

Profiling that covered TCR beta VDJ and CDR3 relied on genomic DNA as its template. TCRdb re-called the reads through MiXCR, storing one row per CDR3 protein. The sample includes over 150,000 distinct CDR3 sequences, around 45% of them seen just once. Sequenced sample: sorted CD4+, CD8+, or CD8+CD57+ T cells (not recorded which) from PBMCs. This receptor was obtained from a human donor in good health.

The DNA for the CDR3 is TGCGCCAGCAGCCCAAGTGGGGCGCGAGGCAAAGAAAAACTGTTTTTT. Protein: CASSPSGARGKEKLFF. The rearrangement links TRBV4-3 to TRBJ1-4; D perhaps matches TRBD1 (5 bases). Germline lookup yields CDR1 LGHNA and CDR2 YSLEER. The length of the CDR3 is 16 residues. The V end was cut by 4 bases, the J end by 8 bases, with 20 bases between.